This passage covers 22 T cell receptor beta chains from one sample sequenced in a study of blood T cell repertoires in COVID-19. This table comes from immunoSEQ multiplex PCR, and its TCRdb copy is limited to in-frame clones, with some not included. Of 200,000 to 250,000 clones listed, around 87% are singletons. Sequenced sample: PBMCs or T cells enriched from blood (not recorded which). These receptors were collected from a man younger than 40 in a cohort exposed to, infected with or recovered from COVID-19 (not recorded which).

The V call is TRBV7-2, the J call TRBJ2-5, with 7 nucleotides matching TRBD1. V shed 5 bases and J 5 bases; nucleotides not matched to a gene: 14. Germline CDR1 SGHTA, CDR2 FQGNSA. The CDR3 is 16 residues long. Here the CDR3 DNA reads TGTGCCAGCAGCGCCTACCCGACAGGGCTCGTGGAGACCCAGTACTTC. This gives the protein CASSAYPTGLVETQYF.

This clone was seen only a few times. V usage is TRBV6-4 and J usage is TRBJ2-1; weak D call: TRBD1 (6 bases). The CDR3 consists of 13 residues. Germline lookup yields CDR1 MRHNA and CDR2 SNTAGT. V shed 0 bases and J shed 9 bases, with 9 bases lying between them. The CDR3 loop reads CASSDSGAGEQFF. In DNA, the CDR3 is TGTGCCAGCAGTGACTCGGGGGCGGGTGAGCAGTTCTTC.

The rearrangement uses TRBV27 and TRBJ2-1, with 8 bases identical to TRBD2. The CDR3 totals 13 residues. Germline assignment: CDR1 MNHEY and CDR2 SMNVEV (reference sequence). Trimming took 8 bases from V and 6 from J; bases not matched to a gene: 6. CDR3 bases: TGTGCCAGCGGGCAGAGCGGGAGCAATGAGCAGTTCTTC. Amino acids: CASGQSGSNEQFF.

The CDR3 is CASSPTGEINTEAFF. CDR3 bases: TGTGCCAGCAGCCCTACAGGGGAGATTAACACTGAAGCTTTCTTT. The chain employs TRBV13 and TRBJ1-1; TRBD1 matches at 7 bases. This CDR3 is built from 15 residues. Germline values: CDR1 PRHDT, CDR2 FYEKMQ (reference sequence). The J segment lost 2 bases and the V segment lost 5 bases, leaving 8 bases of the junction unmatched.

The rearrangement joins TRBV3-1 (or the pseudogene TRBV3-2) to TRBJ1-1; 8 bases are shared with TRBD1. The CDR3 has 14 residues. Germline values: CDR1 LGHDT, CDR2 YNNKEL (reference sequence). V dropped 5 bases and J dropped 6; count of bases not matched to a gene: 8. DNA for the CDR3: TGTGCCAGCAGCTTGGGACAGGCGGGGGCTGAAGCTTTCTTT. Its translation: CASSLGQAGAEAFF.

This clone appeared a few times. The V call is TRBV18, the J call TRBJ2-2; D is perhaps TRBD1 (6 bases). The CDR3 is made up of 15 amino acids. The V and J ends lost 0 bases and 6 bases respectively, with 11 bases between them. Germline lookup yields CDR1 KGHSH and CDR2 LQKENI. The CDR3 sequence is CASSPPSGEPGELFF. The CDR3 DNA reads TGTGCCAGCTCACCACCCTCAGGGGAGCCCGGGGAGCTGTTTTTT.

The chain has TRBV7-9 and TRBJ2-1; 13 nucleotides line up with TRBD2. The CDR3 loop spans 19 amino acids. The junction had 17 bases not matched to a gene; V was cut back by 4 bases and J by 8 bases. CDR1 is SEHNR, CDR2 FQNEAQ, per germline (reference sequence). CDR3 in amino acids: CASSSSETGTSGTFDEQFF. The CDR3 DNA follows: TGTGCCAGCAGCTCCTCAGAAACCGGGACTAGCGGGACTTTTGATGAGCAGTTCTTC.

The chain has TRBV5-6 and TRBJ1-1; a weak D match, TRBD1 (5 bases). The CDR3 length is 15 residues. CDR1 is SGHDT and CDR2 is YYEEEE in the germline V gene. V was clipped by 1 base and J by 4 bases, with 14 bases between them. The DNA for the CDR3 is TGTGCCAGCAGCTTGAGCGGAGGGGCGTCCACTGAAGCTTTCTTT. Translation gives CASSLSGGASTEAFF. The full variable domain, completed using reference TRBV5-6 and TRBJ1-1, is DAGVTQSPTHLIKTRGQQVTLRCSPKSGHDTVSWYQQALGQGPQFIFQYYEEEERQRGNFPDRFSGHQFPNYSSELNVNALLLGDSALYLCASSLSGGASTEAFFGQGTRLTVV.

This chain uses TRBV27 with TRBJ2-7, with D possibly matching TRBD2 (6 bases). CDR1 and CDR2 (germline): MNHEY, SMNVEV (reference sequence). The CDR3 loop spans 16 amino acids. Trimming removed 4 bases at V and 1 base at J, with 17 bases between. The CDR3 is CASSSPTGGVSYEQYF. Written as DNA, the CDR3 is TGTGCCAGCAGTTCCCCTACTGGCGGGGTGTCCTACGAGCAGTACTTC.

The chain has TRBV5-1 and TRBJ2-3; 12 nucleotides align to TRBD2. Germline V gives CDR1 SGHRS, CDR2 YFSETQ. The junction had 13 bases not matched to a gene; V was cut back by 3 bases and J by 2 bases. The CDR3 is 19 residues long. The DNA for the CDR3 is TGCGCCAGCAGCTGGCCACCGGGACTAGCGGGTTCCTTCACAGATACGCAGTATTTT. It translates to CASSWPPGLAGSFTDTQYF.

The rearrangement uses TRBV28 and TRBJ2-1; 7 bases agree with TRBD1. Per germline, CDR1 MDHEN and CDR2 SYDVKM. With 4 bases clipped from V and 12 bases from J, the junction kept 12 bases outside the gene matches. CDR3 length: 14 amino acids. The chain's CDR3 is CASSSTGQVEGQFF. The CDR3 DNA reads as TGTGCCAGCAGTTCAACAGGACAGGTCGAGGGGCAGTTCTTC.

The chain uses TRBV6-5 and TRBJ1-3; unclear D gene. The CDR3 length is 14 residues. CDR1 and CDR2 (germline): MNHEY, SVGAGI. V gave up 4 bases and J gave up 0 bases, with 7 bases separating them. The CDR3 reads CASSSAVSGNTIYF. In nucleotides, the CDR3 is TGTGCCAGCAGTTCGGCGGTCTCTGGAAACACCATATATTTT.

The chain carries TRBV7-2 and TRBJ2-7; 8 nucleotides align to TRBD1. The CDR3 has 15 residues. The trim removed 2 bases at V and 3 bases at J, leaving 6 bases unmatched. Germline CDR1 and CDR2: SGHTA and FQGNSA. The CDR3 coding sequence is TGTGCCAGCAGCTTAAGGAGGACAGGGATCTACGAGCAGTACTTC. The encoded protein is CASSLRRTGIYEQYF.

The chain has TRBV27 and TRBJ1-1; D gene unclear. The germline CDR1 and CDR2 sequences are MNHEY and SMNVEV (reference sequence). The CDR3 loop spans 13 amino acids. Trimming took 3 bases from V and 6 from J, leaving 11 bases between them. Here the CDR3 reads CASSFPGKAEAFF. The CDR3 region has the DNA TGTGCCAGCAGTTTTCCGGGAAAGGCTGAAGCTTTCTTT.

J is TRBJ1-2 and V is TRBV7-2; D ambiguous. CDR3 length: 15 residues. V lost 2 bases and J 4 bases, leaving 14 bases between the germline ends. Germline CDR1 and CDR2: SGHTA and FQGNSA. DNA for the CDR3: TGTGCCAGCAGCTTAAGGGCGGGAACCCTCTATGGCTACACCTTC. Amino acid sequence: CASSLRAGTLYGYTF.

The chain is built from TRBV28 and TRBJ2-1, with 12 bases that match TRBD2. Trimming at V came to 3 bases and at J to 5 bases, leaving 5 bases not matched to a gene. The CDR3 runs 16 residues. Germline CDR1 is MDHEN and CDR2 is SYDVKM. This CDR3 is CASSFRLAGGDNEQFF. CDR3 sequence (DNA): TGTGCCAGCAGTTTTAGGCTAGCGGGAGGGGACAATGAGCAGTTCTTC.

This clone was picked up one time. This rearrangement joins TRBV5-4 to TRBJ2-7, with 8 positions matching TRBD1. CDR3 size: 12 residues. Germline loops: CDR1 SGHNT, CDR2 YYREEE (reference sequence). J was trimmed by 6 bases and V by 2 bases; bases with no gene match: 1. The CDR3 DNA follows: TGTGCCAGCAGCTTCGGACAGGGCGAGCAGTACTTC. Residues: CASSFGQGEQYF.

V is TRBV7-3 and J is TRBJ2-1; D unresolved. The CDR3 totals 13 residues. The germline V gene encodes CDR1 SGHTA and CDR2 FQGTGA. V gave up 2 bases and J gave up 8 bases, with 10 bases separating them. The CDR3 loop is CASSLVVPDEQFF. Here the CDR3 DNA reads TGTGCCAGCAGCTTAGTTGTTCCTGATGAGCAGTTCTTC. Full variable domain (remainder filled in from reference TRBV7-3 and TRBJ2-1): GAGVSQTPSNKVTEKGKYVELRCDPISGHTALYWYRQSLGQGPEFLIYFQGTGAADDSGLPNDRFFAVRPEGSVSTLKIQRTERGDSAVYLCASSLVVPDEQFFGPGTRLTVL.

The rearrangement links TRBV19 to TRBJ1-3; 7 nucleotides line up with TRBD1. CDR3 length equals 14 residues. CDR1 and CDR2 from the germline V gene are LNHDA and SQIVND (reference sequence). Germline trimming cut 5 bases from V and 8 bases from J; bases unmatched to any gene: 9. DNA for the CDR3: TGTGCCAGTAGTGAGAGGGGGCCTGGGCACACCATATATTTT. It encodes CASSERGPGHTIYF.

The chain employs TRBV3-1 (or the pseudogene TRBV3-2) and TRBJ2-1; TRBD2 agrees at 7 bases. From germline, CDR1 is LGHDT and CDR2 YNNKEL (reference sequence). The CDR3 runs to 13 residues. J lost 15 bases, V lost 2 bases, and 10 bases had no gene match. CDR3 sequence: CASSQTGGTTSFF. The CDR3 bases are TGTGCCAGCAGCCAAACTGGTGGGACTACGTCGTTCTTC.

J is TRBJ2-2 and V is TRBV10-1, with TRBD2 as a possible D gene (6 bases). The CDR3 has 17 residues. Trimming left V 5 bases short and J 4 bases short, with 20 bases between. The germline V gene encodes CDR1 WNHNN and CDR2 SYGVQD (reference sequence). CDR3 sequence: CASSLISRDWATGELFF. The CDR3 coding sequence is TGCGCCAGCAGTCTAATTAGCCGGGACTGGGCCACCGGGGAGCTGTTTTTT.

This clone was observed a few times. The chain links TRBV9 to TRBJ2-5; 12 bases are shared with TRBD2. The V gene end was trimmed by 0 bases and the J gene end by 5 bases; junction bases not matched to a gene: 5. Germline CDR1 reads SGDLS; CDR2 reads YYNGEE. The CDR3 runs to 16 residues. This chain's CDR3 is CASSVGLAGVGETQYF. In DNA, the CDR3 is TGTGCCAGCAGCGTAGGACTAGCGGGAGTAGGGGAGACCCAGTACTTC.